The text below deals with one T cell receptor beta chain. Its antigen remains unidentified. The naive CD8 fraction comprised CD45RO-negative cells positively selected for CCR7 and excluded terminally differentiated effector memory CD45RA+ cells. These data belong to a study of shared clonotypes between healthy human individuals. Assay: immunoSEQ multiplex PCR; the TCRdb copy retains only in-frame clones and omits some. The data hold roughly 590,000 clones, with nearly 97% observed a single time. V shed 0 bases and J 5 bases; nucleotides not matched to a gene: 0. CDR1 and CDR2 (germline): MNHEY, SMNVEV (reference sequence). The CDR3 covers 14 residues. Study-wide points: Sample collection involved blood only; tissue repertoires are likely different.

The chain is built from TRBV27 and TRBJ2-2, with TRBD2 matching over 7 bases. The receptor comes from a woman in her twenties or thirties in good health. The sample consisted of naive CD8+ T cells sorted from blood. CDR3 nucleotide sequence: TGTGCCAGCAGTTTATCGGGGGGGACCGGGGAGCTGTTTTTT. It encodes CASSLSGGTGELFF.